Listed below are T cell receptor beta chains from one sample, sequenced in a study of cytomegalovirus exposure and HLA in healthy donors. The protocol was immunoSEQ multiplex PCR, while the TCRdb copy is restricted to in-frame clones and leaves out a portion. The sample consists of under 200,000 clones, approximately 71% of them appearing once. The sample was PBMCs. These receptors came from a woman younger than 35 in good health and CMV-seropositive. Both conserved end residues are part of each CDR3. D genes are given only for firm matches. Size values are once, few and many counts, or a class for expanded clones, and some rows have none.

clone size: .; J gene: TRBJ2-3; D gene: TRBD1; V gene: TRBV10-2; CDR3 DNA: TGCGCCAGCAGTGTGATTACAGGGGTTGATACGCAGTATTTT; CDR3 protein: CASSVITGVDTQYF
clone size: .; J gene: TRBJ2-7; D gene: TRBD2; V gene: TRBV4-2; CDR3 DNA: TGTGCCAGCAGCCAAGAACTAGCGGGGATCTACGAGCAGTACTTC; CDR3 protein: CASSQELAGIYEQYF
clone size: .; J gene: TRBJ1-5; D gene: .; V gene: TRBV27; CDR3 DNA: TGTGCCACCCAACGCCCGGGAAGCAATCAGCCCCAGCATTTT; CDR3 protein: CATQRPGSNQPQHF
clone size: .; J gene: TRBJ1-5; D gene: .; V gene: TRBV6-4; CDR3 DNA: TGTGCCAGCAGTGACGGCGGGCGGACTTACTTGCGCAATCAGCCCCAGCATTTT; CDR3 protein: CASSDGGRTYLRNQPQHF
clone size: .; J gene: TRBJ2-3; D gene: .; V gene: TRBV9; CDR3 DNA: TGTGCCAGCAGCTCCCTTCGGACGCAGTATTTT; CDR3 protein: CASSSLRTQYF
clone size: .; J gene: TRBJ2-3; D gene: TRBD1; V gene: TRBV5-1; CDR3 DNA: TGCGCCAGCGGGACAGGGAACCTCCAGGGCGATTTT; CDR3 protein: CASGTGNLQGDF
clone size: .; J gene: TRBJ2-7; D gene: TRBD2; V gene: TRBV7-8; CDR3 DNA: TGTGCCAGCAGTCTTACGACTAGCGGGAGCTACGAGCAGTACTTC; CDR3 protein: CASSLTTSGSYEQYF
clone size: once; J gene: TRBJ2-7; D gene: .; V gene: TRBV4-3; CDR3 DNA: TGCGCCAGCAGCCCCTACTACAACTACGAGCAGTACTTC; CDR3 protein: CASSPYYNYEQYF
clone size: few; J gene: TRBJ1-5; D gene: .; V gene: TRBV4-2; CDR3 DNA: TGTGCCAGCAGCACCCGGGACACTTCCAATCAGCCCCAGCATTTT; CDR3 protein: CASSTRDTSNQPQHF
clone size: .; J gene: TRBJ1-1; D gene: .; V gene: TRBV7-3; CDR3 DNA: TGTGCCAGCAGCACCCAGGAGAACACTGAAGCTTTCTTT; CDR3 protein: CASSTQENTEAFF
clone size: .; J gene: TRBJ1-1; D gene: TRBD1; V gene: TRBV13; CDR3 DNA: TGTGCCAGCAGCGACAGGGGGGGGTGGGTCGCTGAAGCTTTCTTT; CDR3 protein: CASSDRGGWVAEAFF
clone size: .; J gene: TRBJ2-6; D gene: .; V gene: TRBV27; CDR3 DNA: TGTGCCAGCAGTTTATCCGTGGCCAACGTCCTGACTTTC; CDR3 protein: CASSLSVANVLTF
clone size: few; J gene: TRBJ2-4; D gene: TRBD2; V gene: TRBV5-1; CDR3 DNA: TGCGCCAGCGCCGAACTAGCGGGAGCCGGTGACATTCAGTACTTC; CDR3 protein: CASAELAGAGDIQYF
clone size: .; J gene: TRBJ2-7; D gene: TRBD2; V gene: TRBV19; CDR3 DNA: TGTGCCAGTAGACTAATGACGGGAGGGATGTACGAGCAGTACTTC; CDR3 protein: CASRLMTGGMYEQYF
clone size: .; J gene: TRBJ2-7; D gene: TRBD1; V gene: TRBV27; CDR3 DNA: TGTGCCAGCAGTTCCCCCCAAGGGACAGGGGGCTACGAGCAGTACTTC; CDR3 protein: CASSSPQGTGGYEQYF
clone size: .; J gene: TRBJ2-7; D gene: TRBD2; V gene: TRBV9; CDR3 DNA: TGTGCCAGCAGCGTTGACAGACTAGCTTCCGAGCAGTACTTC; CDR3 protein: CASSVDRLASEQYF
clone size: .; J gene: TRBJ2-7; D gene: .; V gene: TRBV5-6; CDR3 DNA: TGTGCCAGCAGCTTACAACATACCTACGAGCAGTACTTC; CDR3 protein: CASSLQHTYEQYF
clone size: .; J gene: TRBJ2-1; D gene: .; V gene: TRBV2; CDR3 DNA: TGTGCCAGCCGAGGCCCTTCGAATTCCGGTGAGCAGTTCTTC; CDR3 protein: CASRGPSNSGEQFF
clone size: .; J gene: TRBJ1-1; D gene: TRBD1; V gene: TRBV18; CDR3 DNA: TGTGCCAGCTCACTGGACAGGTCCGATTTTGAAGCTTTCTTT; CDR3 protein: CASSLDRSDFEAFF
clone size: .; J gene: TRBJ2-7; D gene: .; V gene: TRBV6-1; CDR3 DNA: TGTGCCAGCAGCCCGGGAAACGAGCAGTACTTC; CDR3 protein: CASSPGNEQYF
clone size: few; J gene: TRBJ2-7; D gene: .; V gene: TRBV6-6; CDR3 DNA: TGTGCCAGCAGTTACCAGCTACAGGCCTACGAGCAGTACTTC; CDR3 protein: CASSYQLQAYEQYF
clone size: .; J gene: TRBJ1-6; D gene: TRBD1; V gene: TRBV27; CDR3 DNA: TGTGCCAGCAGTTTCAAACCGGGACAGGGATATTCACCCCTCCACTTT; CDR3 protein: CASSFKPGQGYSPLHF
clone size: .; J gene: TRBJ2-1; D gene: TRBD1; V gene: TRBV18; CDR3 DNA: TGTGCCAGCTCACCACCGGGACAGATTAATGAGCAGTTCTTC; CDR3 protein: CASSPPGQINEQFF
clone size: .; J gene: TRBJ1-1; D gene: .; V gene: TRBV11-2; CDR3 DNA: TGTGCCAGCAGCTCGGAGAGCCCTGAAGCTTTCTTT; CDR3 protein: CASSSESPEAFF
clone size: once; J gene: TRBJ2-5; D gene: TRBD2; V gene: TRBV4-1; CDR3 DNA: TGCGCCAGCAGCCACCTCGTCTGGGGACTAGGACTACCTGGAGAGACCCAGTACTTC; CDR3 protein: CASSHLVWGLGLPGETQYF
clone size: few; J gene: TRBJ2-5; D gene: TRBD2; V gene: TRBV7-9; CDR3 DNA: TGTGCCAGCAGCTTAGAGTACCGTCTAGCGGGAGAGACCCAGTACTTC; CDR3 protein: CASSLEYRLAGETQYF
clone size: few; J gene: TRBJ2-2; D gene: .; V gene: TRBV5-1; CDR3 DNA: TGCGCCAGCAGCTTGGAACAGAACACCGGGGAGCTGTTTTTT; CDR3 protein: CASSLEQNTGELFF
clone size: .; J gene: TRBJ2-2; D gene: TRBD1; V gene: TRBV6-1; CDR3 DNA: TGTGCCAGCAGTGAACAGGGGGCACGGACCGGGGAGCTGTTTTTT; CDR3 protein: CASSEQGARTGELFF
clone size: .; J gene: TRBJ2-3; D gene: TRBD2; V gene: TRBV27; CDR3 DNA: TGTGCCAGCAGTTTATCCCCCCCGGGGGGACTAGCGGGGACAGATACGCAGTATTTT; CDR3 protein: CASSLSPPGGLAGTDTQYF
clone size: .; J gene: TRBJ2-5; D gene: TRBD1; V gene: TRBV30; CDR3 DNA: TGTGCCTGGGGGACAGGGGAGACCCAGTACTTC; CDR3 protein: CAWGTGETQYF
clone size: .; J gene: TRBJ1-5; D gene: .; V gene: TRBV30; CDR3 DNA: TGTGCCTGGAGTGAGGGGGTGAATCAGCCCCAGCATTTT; CDR3 protein: CAWSEGVNQPQHF
clone size: .; J gene: TRBJ1-5; D gene: .; V gene: TRBV18; CDR3 DNA: TGTGCCAGCTCTCCACTCCGGGATCAGCCCCAGCATTTT; CDR3 protein: CASSPLRDQPQHF
clone size: .; J gene: TRBJ1-2; D gene: TRBD1; V gene: TRBV6-5; CDR3 DNA: TGTGCCAGCAGTACCCCGACAGGGGGCTATGGCTACACCTTC; CDR3 protein: CASSTPTGGYGYTF
clone size: .; J gene: TRBJ1-6; D gene: TRBD1; V gene: TRBV5-4; CDR3 DNA: TGTGCCACTCATTTACCGGGACAGGGACTACGAGGGAATTCACCCCTCCACTTT; CDR3 protein: CATHLPGQGLRGNSPLHF
clone size: once; J gene: TRBJ2-7; D gene: .; V gene: TRBV7-3; CDR3 DNA: TGTGCCAGCAGCTTTCCGGGTTCCGAGCAGTACTTC; CDR3 protein: CASSFPGSEQYF
clone size: .; J gene: TRBJ2-7; D gene: .; V gene: TRBV5-8; CDR3 DNA: TGTGCCAGCACCACAGGGTTTGCCTACGAGCAGTACTTC; CDR3 protein: CASTTGFAYEQYF
clone size: .; J gene: TRBJ1-1; D gene: TRBD1; V gene: TRBV10-3; CDR3 DNA: TGTGCCATCAGTGAGTCCACAGGGGCAGAAGCTTTCTTT; CDR3 protein: CAISESTGAEAFF
clone size: .; J gene: TRBJ2-1; D gene: TRBD1; V gene: TRBV19; CDR3 DNA: TGTGCCAGTAGCAGAGGACAGGGGGCCCTTGAGCAGTTCTTC; CDR3 protein: CASSRGQGALEQFF
clone size: .; J gene: TRBJ1-2; D gene: TRBD1; V gene: TRBV5-8; CDR3 DNA: TGTGCCAGCAGCTTCAGGGGGATTTCCGATGGCTACACCTTC; CDR3 protein: CASSFRGISDGYTF
clone size: .; J gene: TRBJ2-7; D gene: .; V gene: TRBV6-5; CDR3 DNA: TGTGCCAGCAGTTACTCTCCCAGCTCCTACGAGCAGTACTTC; CDR3 protein: CASSYSPSSYEQYF
clone size: .; J gene: TRBJ2-2; D gene: .; V gene: TRBV5-5; CDR3 DNA: TGTGCCAGCTCGTCTTCGGGAGAATTGCGCACCGGGGAGCTGTTTTTT; CDR3 protein: CASSSSGELRTGELFF
clone size: once; J gene: TRBJ2-3; D gene: TRBD2; V gene: TRBV13; CDR3 DNA: TGTGCCAGCAGCTTACTAGCGGGGGGTGAAGATACGCAGTATTTT; CDR3 protein: CASSLLAGGEDTQYF
clone size: .; J gene: TRBJ2-7; D gene: TRBD1; V gene: TRBV6-1; CDR3 DNA: TGTGCCCACAGCCGGGGACAGGGGGCCTACGAGCAGTACTTC; CDR3 protein: CAHSRGQGAYEQYF
clone size: .; J gene: TRBJ1-6; D gene: .; V gene: TRBV4-3; CDR3 DNA: TGCGCCAGCAGCCACAATAACCCGACAGTAGATCATTCACCCCTCCACTTT; CDR3 protein: CASSHNNPTVDHSPLHF
clone size: .; J gene: TRBJ1-5; D gene: TRBD1; V gene: TRBV2; CDR3 DNA: TGTGCCAGCAGTGGACAGGGGGTTAGCAATCAGCCCCAGCATTTT; CDR3 protein: CASSGQGVSNQPQHF